What follows are 8 T cell receptor beta chains derived from one specimen sequenced in a study of blood T cell repertoires in COVID-19. The data were produced by immunoSEQ multiplex PCR, yet TCRdb's version contains in-frame clones alone and is incomplete. The sample records 150,000 to 200,000 clones, 80% being singletons. Sequenced: PBMCs or T cells enriched from blood (not recorded which). Receptor source: a man in his 60s who had been exposed to COVID-19.

This clone was counted once. The chain combines TRBV27 with TRBJ2-5; 7 bases align to TRBD1. Germline-derived CDR1 and CDR2 are MNHEY and SMNVEV (reference sequence). With V trimmed by 6 bases and J by 2 bases, 6 bases remained unmatched. The CDR3 length is 14 residues. CDR3 sequence (DNA): TGTGCCAGCAGAAGGGGACAGCTACAAGAGACCCAGTACTTC. Amino acid sequence: CASRRGQLQETQYF.

The chain links TRBV13 to TRBJ1-5; possibly TRBD1 for D (5 bases). Trimming removed 2 bases from V and 7 bases from J, with 12 bases in between. Per the germline V gene, CDR1 is PRHDT and CDR2 is FYEKMQ (reference sequence). The CDR3 extends over 14 amino acids. The CDR3 spells CASSLRSAGQPQHF. The CDR3 nucleotides read TGTGCCAGCAGCTTACGGTCAGCAGGGCAGCCCCAGCATTTT.

This chain joins TRBV24-1 and TRBJ2-3; D is uncertain. Deletions cut 9 bases from V and 4 bases from J, with 13 bases between. The length of the CDR3 is 13 residues. Germline V gene sequence: CDR1 KGHDR, CDR2 SFDVKD. DNA of the CDR3: TGTGCCACCGAATCCTCTGGCCCAGATACGCAGTATTTT. Translation: CATESSGPDTQYF.

This clone was detected once. The chain employs TRBV24-1 and TRBJ2-1; D is uncertain. V dropped 5 bases and J dropped 5 bases, with 9 bases sitting between them. This CDR3 region has 13 residues. Germline values: CDR1 KGHDR, CDR2 SFDVKD. The CDR3 region has the DNA TGTGCCACCAGTGTTGGGCACCACAATGAGCAGTTCTTC. Its protein is CATSVGHHNEQFF.

DNA of the CDR3: TGTGCCAGCAGTTCGATCACAGGGGCGGGAAACACCATATATTTT. It codes for CASSSITGAGNTIYF. This chain joins TRBV27 and TRBJ1-3, with TRBD1 matching over 7 bases. Germline lookup yields CDR1 MNHEY and CDR2 SMNVEV (reference sequence). The V and J ends lost 4 bases and 4 bases, in that order; junction bases with no gene match: 7. The CDR3 spans 15 residues.

This chain uses TRBV5-1 with TRBJ2-7, with D hard to call. CDR3 length: 14 amino acids. Trimming took off 4 bases at V and 3 bases at J, with 14 bases between the two ends. Germline V gene lookup returns CDR1 SGHRS and CDR2 YFSETQ. CDR3 in amino acids: CASSRLPGGYEQYF. In DNA, the CDR3 is TGCGCCAGCAGCCGCCTGCCCGGCGGCTACGAGCAGTACTTC. Filled out from reference TRBV5-1 and TRBJ2-7, the complete variable domain reads KAGVTQTPRYLIKTRGQQVTLSCSPISGHRSVSWYQQTPGQGLQFLFEYFSETQRNKGNFPGRFSGRQFSNSRSEMNVSTLELGDSALYLCASSRLPGGYEQYFGPGTRLTVT.

The chain joins TRBV29-1 to TRBJ2-6; D call uncertain. The germline V and J ends were trimmed by 7 bases and 4 bases, with 11 bases remaining between them. This CDR3 spans 13 amino acids. CDR1 and CDR2 (germline): SQVTM, ANQGSEA. CDR3 loop: CSASLTGANVLTF. In DNA form, the CDR3 reads TGCAGCGCGTCTTTGACAGGGGCCAACGTCCTGACTTTC. The full variable domain, rest sourced from reference TRBV29-1 and TRBJ2-6, is SAVISQKPSRDICQRGTSLTIQCQVDSQVTMMFWYRQQPGQSLTLIATANQGSEATYESGFVIDKFPISRPNLTFSTLTVSNMSPEDSSIYLCSASLTGANVLTFGAGSRLTVL.

This chain connects TRBV6-5 to TRBJ2-1; TRBD2 aligns across 11 bases. The CDR3 is made up of 14 amino acids. Germline V gene sequence: CDR1 MNHEY, CDR2 SVGAGI. Germline trimming cut 5 bases from V and 9 bases from J; bases unmatched to any gene: 6. The CDR3 DNA reads as TGTGCCAGCAGTCGACCAACTAGCGGGAGTGAGCAGTTCTTC. Its translation: CASSRPTSGSEQFF.